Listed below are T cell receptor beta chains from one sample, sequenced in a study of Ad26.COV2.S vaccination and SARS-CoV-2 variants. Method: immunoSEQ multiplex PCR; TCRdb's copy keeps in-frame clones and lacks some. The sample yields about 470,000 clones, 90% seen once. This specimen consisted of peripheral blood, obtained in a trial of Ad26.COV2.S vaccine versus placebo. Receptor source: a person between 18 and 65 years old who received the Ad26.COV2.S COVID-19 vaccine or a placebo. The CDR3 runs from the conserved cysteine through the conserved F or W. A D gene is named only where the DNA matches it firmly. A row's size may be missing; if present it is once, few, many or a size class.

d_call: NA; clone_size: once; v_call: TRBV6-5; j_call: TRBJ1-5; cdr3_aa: CATRDTLSNQPQHF; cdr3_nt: TGTGCCACCCGGGACACCCTAAGCAATCAGCCCCAGCATTTT
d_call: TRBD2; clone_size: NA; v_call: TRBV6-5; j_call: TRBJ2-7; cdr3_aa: CASLVTSGALNEQYF; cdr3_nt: TGTGCCAGCCTTGTGACTAGCGGGGCCCTTAACGAGCAGTACTTC
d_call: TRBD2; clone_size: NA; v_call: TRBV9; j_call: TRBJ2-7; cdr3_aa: CASSPGTSTEQYF; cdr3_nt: TGTGCCAGCAGCCCTGGGACTAGCACCGAGCAGTACTTC
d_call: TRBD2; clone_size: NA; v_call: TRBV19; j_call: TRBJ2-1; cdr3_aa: CASSIRSGRTANEQFF; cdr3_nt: TGTGCCAGTAGTATTAGGAGCGGGAGGACAGCCAATGAGCAGTTCTTC
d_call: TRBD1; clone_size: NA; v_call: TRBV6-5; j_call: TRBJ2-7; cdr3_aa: CASSPRQGAAYEQYF; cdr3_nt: TGTGCCAGCAGTCCGAGACAGGGGGCTGCCTACGAGCAGTACTTC
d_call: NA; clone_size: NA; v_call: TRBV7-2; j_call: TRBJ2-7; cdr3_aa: CASSLDLDMSYEQYF; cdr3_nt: TGTGCCAGCAGCTTAGATTTGGACATGAGCTACGAGCAGTACTTC
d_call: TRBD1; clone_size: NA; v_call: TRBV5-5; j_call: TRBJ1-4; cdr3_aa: CASSLGTGSGEKLFF; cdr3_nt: TGTGCCAGCAGCTTGGGGACAGGGAGCGGTGAAAAACTGTTTTTT
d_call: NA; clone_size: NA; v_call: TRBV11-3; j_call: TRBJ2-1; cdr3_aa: CASSQRGRGSYNEQFF; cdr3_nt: TGTGCCAGCAGTCAGCGGGGCAGGGGCTCCTACAATGAGCAGTTCTTC
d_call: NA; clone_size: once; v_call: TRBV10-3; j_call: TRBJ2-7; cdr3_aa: CAIKAGRTNYEQYF; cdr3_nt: TGTGCCATCAAGGCAGGCCGAACTAACTACGAGCAGTACTTC
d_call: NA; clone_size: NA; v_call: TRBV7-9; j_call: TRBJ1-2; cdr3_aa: CASTPGYGYTF; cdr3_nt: TGTGCCAGCACCCCGGGCTATGGCTACACCTTC
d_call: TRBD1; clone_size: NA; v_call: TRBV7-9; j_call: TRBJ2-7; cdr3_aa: CASSPGQGLFYEQYF; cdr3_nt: TGTGCCAGCAGCCCGGGACAGGGGTTATTCTACGAGCAGTACTTC
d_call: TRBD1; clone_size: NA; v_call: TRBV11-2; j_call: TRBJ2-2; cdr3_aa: CASSIDRGARELFF; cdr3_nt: TGTGCCAGCAGTATCGACAGGGGGGCCCGGGAGCTGTTTTTT
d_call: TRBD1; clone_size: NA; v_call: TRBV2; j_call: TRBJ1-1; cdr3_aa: CASSRGGQMNTEAFF; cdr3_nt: TGTGCCAGCAGCCGGGGGGGACAGATGAACACTGAAGCTTTCTTT
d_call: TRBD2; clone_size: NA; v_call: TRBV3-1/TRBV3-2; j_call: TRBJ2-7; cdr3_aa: CASSPGLVAYEQYF; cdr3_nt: TGTGCCAGCAGCCCCGGACTAGTCGCCTACGAGCAGTACTTC
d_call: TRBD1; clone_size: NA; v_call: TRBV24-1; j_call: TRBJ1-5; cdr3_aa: CATSDPRQGTHF; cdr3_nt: TGTGCCACCAGTGACCCCAGACAGGGGACGCATTTT
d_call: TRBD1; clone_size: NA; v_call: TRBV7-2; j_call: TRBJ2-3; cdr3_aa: CASSLLGQVTDTQYF; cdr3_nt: TGTGCCAGCAGCTTACTGGGACAGGTCACAGATACGCAGTATTTT
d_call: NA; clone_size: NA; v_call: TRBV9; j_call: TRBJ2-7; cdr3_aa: CASSVGQGGDEQYF; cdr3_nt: TGTGCCAGCAGCGTAGGACAGGGAGGCGACGAGCAGTACTTC
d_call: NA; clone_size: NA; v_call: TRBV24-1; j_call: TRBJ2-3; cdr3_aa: CATSVTGRSSTDTQYF; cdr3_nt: TGTGCCACCAGTGTGACGGGAAGAAGTAGCACAGATACGCAGTATTTT
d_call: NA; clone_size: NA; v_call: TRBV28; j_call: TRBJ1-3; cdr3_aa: CASSFGLRNTIYF; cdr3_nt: TGTGCCAGCAGTTTCGGACTCCGGAACACCATATATTTT
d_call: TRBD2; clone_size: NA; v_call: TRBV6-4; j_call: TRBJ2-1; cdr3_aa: CASRPTSGYSYNEQFF; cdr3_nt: TGTGCCAGCAGGCCGACTAGCGGATACTCCTACAATGAGCAGTTCTTC
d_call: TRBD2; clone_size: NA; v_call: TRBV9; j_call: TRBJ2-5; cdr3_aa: CASSVAGGTWKEIQYF; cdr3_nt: TGTGCCAGCAGCGTAGCGGGAGGGACCTGGAAGGAGATCCAGTACTTC
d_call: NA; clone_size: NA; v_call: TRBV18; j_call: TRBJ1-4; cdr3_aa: CASSPETGEKLFF; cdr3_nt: TGTGCCAGCTCACCCGAAACTGGGGAAAAACTGTTTTTT
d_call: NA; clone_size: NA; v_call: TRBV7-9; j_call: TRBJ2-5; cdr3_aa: CASRPSGQQETQYF; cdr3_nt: TGTGCCAGCAGGCCGAGTGGACAGCAAGAGACCCAGTACTTC
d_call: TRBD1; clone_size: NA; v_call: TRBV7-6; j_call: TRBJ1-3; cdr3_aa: CASSHATGDGSSSGNTIYF; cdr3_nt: TGTGCCAGCAGCCACGCGACAGGGGATGGATCTAGCTCTGGAAACACCATATATTTT
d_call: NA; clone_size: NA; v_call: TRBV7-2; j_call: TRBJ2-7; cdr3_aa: CASSLAVGLREQYF; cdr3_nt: TGTGCCAGCAGCTTAGCGGTCGGGCTTCGGGAGCAGTACTTC
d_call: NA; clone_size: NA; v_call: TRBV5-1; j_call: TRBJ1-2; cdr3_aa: CASSLPGQLYGYTF; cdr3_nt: TGCGCCAGCAGCCTACCGGGACAACTCTATGGCTACACCTTC
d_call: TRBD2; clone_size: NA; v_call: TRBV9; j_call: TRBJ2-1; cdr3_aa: CASSVEQREVPNEQFF; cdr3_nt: TGTGCCAGCAGCGTAGAACAGCGGGAGGTGCCTAATGAGCAGTTCTTC
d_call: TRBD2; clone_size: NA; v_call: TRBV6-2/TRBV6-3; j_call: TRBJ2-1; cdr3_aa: CASSILSGRALATYNEQFF; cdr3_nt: TGTGCCAGCAGCATACTTAGCGGGAGGGCCCTAGCGACCTACAATGAGCAGTTCTTC
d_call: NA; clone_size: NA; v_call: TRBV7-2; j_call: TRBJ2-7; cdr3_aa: CASSLNRATYEQYF; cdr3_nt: TGTGCCAGCAGCCTGAACAGGGCTACCTACGAGCAGTACTTC
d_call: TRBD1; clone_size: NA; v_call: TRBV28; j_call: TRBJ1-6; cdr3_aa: CASSSRGRSPLHF; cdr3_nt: TGTGCCAGCAGTTCCAGGGGGCGTTCACCCCTCCACTTT
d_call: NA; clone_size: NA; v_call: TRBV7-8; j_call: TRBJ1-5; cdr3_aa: CASSLAGDSSNQPQHF; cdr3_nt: TGTGCCAGCAGCTTAGCGGGTGACAGCAGCAATCAGCCCCAGCATTTT
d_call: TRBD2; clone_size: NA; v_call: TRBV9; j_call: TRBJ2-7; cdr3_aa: CASSPSTSGSTYEQYF; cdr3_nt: TGTGCCAGCAGCCCTTCGACTAGCGGGAGTACCTACGAGCAGTACTTC
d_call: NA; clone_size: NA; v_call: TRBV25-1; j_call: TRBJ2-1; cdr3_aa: CASSESPRDEQFF; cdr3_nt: TGTGCCAGCAGTGAATCCCCCCGGGACGAGCAGTTCTTC
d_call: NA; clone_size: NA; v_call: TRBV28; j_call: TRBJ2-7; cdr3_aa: CASSNFISGSRRDYEQYF; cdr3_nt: TGTGCCAGCAGTAATTTTATTTCCGGGTCCCGGAGGGACTACGAGCAGTACTTC
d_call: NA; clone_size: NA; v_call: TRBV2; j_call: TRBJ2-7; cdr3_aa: CASSVGTVYEQYF; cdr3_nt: TGTGCCAGCAGTGTAGGCACCGTCTACGAGCAGTACTTC
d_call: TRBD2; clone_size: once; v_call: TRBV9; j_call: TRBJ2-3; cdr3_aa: CASSAGTSGSADTQYF; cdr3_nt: TGTGCCAGCAGCGCCGGGACTAGCGGGAGCGCAGATACGCAGTATTTT
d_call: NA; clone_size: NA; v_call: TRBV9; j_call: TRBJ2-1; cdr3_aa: CASSVGGPQFF; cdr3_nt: TGTGCCAGCAGCGTAGGGGGTCCGCAGTTCTTC
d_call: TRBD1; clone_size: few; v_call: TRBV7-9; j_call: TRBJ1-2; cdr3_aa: CASSLGGQNYGYTF; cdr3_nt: TGTGCCAGCAGCTTAGGGGGACAGAACTATGGCTACACCTTC
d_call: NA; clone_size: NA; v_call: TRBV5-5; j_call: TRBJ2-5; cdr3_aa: CASSFEGRGETQYF; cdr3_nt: TGTGCCAGCAGCTTTGAAGGGCGGGGAGAGACCCAGTACTTC
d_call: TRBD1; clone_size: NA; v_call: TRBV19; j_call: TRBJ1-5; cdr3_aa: CASAFGQGPRWSNQPQHF; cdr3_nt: TGTGCCAGTGCTTTCGGACAGGGTCCCCGCTGGAGCAATCAGCCCCAGCATTTT
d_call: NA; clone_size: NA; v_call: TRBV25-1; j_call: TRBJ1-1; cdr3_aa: CASSNRENTEAFF; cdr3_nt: TGTGCCAGCAGTAACCGGGAGAACACTGAAGCTTTCTTT
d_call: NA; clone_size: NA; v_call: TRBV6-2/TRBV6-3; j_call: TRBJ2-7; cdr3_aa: CASSSESAIVSYEQYF; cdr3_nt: TGTGCCAGCAGCTCAGAAAGCGCCATTGTTTCCTACGAGCAGTACTTC
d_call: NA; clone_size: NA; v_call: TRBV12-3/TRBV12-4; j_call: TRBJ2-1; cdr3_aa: CASTRDGYNEQFF; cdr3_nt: TGTGCCAGCACCAGGGACGGCTACAATGAGCAGTTCTTC
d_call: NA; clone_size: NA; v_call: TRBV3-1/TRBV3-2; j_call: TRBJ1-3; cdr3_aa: CASSQTLGVSGNTIYF; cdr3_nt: TGTGCCAGCAGCCAAACCCTTGGGGTCTCTGGAAACACCATATATTTT
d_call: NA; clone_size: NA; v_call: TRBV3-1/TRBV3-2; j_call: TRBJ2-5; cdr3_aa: CASSQGATSGTQYF; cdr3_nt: TGTGCCAGCAGCCAAGGGGCTACCTCTGGGACCCAGTACTTC
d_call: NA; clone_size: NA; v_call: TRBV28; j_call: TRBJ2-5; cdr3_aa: CASSLEETQYF; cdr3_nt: TGTGCCAGCAGTCTGGAAGAGACCCAGTACTTC
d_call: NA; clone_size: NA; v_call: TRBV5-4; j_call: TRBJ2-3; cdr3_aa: CASSLASGTDTQYF; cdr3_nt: TGTGCCAGCAGCTTGGCCTCGGGCACAGATACGCAGTATTTT
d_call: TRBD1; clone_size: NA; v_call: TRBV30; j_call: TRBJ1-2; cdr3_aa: CAWTTTGGVNYGYTF; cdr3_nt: TGTGCCTGGACTACCACAGGGGGCGTTAACTATGGCTACACCTTC
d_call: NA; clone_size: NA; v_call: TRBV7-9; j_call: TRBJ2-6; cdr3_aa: CAAGWGQTSSRGANVLTF; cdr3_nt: TGTGCCGCCGGTTGGGGACAAACCTCCTCGAGGGGGGCCAACGTCCTGACTTTC
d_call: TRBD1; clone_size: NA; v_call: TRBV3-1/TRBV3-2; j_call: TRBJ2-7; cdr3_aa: CASSQDRVLGEQYF; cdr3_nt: TGTGCCAGCAGCCAGGACAGGGTCCTCGGCGAGCAGTACTTC
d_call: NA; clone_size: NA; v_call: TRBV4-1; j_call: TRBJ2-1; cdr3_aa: CASSQVDLVSYNEQFF; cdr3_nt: TGCGCCAGCAGCCAAGTCGATCTTGTATCCTACAATGAGCAGTTCTTC
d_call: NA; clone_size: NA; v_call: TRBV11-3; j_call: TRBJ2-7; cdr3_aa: CASSSSGANYEQYF; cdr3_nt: TGTGCCAGCAGCTCCTCGGGAGCTAATTACGAGCAGTACTTC
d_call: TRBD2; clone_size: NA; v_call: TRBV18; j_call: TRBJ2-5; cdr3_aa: CASSPEGGAGTQYF; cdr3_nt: TGTGCCAGCTCACCAGAGGGAGGGGCCGGGACCCAGTACTTC
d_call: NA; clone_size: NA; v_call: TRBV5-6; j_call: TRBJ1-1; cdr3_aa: CASSLGLNTEAFF; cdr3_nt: TGTGCCAGCAGCTTGGGTTTGAACACTGAAGCTTTCTTT
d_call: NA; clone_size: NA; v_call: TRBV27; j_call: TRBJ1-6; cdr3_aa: CASSLKGNVISPLHF; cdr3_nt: TGTGCCAGCAGTTTAAAGGGGAATGTAATTTCACCCCTCCACTTT
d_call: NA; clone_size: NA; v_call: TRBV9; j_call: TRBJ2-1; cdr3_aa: CASSVTGSEENEQFF; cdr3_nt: TGTGCCAGCAGCGTAACGGGATCGGAAGAAAATGAGCAGTTCTTC
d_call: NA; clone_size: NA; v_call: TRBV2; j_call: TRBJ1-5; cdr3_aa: CASSVRQSNQPQHF; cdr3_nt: TGTGCCAGCAGTGTGCGACAGAGCAATCAGCCCCAGCATTTT
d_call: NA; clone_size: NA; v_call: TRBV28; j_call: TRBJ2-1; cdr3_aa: CASSAAGGTTDNEQFF; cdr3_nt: TGTGCCAGCAGTGCCGCAGGGGGGACAACTGACAATGAGCAGTTCTTC
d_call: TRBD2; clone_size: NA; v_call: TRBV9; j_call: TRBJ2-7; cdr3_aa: CASSAPGGGGPYEQYF; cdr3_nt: TGTGCCAGCAGCGCTCCGGGCGGCGGGGGGCCCTACGAGCAGTACTTC